A selection of T cell receptor beta chains follows, all from one sample in a study of TIL therapy for anti-PD-1-resistant metastatic lung cancer. This table comes from immunoSEQ multiplex PCR, and its TCRdb copy is limited to in-frame clones, with some not included. The repertoire consists of just under 60,000 clones, with 70% to 75% occurring once and the leading ten covering about 1.8%. The specimen was blood, collected at baseline. All receptors derive from a person between 30 and 79 years old with non-small cell lung cancer. Each CDR3 is given with its conserved first and last residue. D genes are given only for firm matches. Clone size is stated in some rows and not others, as once, few, many or a class when expanded.

v_gene,d_gene,abundance,j_gene,CDR3aa,CDR3nt
TRBV5-1,TRBD1,.,TRBJ1-1,CASSFFPGQQNTEAFF,TGCGCCAGCAGCTTTTTCCCGGGACAGCAGAACACTGAAGCTTTCTTT
TRBV12-5,.,.,TRBJ1-1,CASCPGGWTHTEAFF,TGTGCTAGTTGCCCGGGGGGCTGGACCCACACTGAAGCTTTCTTT
TRBV6-6,TRBD1,.,TRBJ2-5,CASREPTGVETQYF,TGTGCCAGCAGAGAGCCAACAGGGGTTGAGACCCAGTACTTC
TRBV5-5,.,.,TRBJ1-1,CASSLQTGLNTEAFF,TGTGCCAGCAGCCTTCAGACAGGCTTGAACACTGAAGCTTTCTTT
TRBV7-9,TRBD1,once,TRBJ1-5,CASSRGQGSNQPQHF,TGTGCCAGCAGCCGAGGACAGGGAAGCAATCAGCCCCAGCATTTT
TRBV7-8,.,.,TRBJ1-4,CASSLDGEKLFF,TGTGCCAGCAGCTTGGACGGCGAAAAACTGTTTTTT
TRBV28,.,.,TRBJ1-3,CASRLPGVSGNTIYF,TGTGCCAGCAGACTCCCAGGGGTTTCAGGAAACACCATATATTTT
TRBV9,.,.,TRBJ2-1,CASSVRASSYNEQFF,TGTGCCAGCAGCGTCCGGGCAAGCTCCTACAATGAGCAGTTCTTC
TRBV10-3,TRBD1,.,TRBJ2-5,CAISDRTGDGKETQYF,TGTGCCATCAGTGACCGGACAGGGGATGGTAAAGAGACCCAGTACTTC
TRBV27,.,.,TRBJ2-2,CASSLYGKTYTGELFF,TGTGCCAGCAGTTTATACGGTAAAACCTACACCGGGGAGCTGTTTTTT
TRBV9,TRBD1,.,TRBJ2-5,CASSPGTGGARETQYF,TGTGCCAGCAGCCCAGGGACAGGGGGCGCACGGGAGACCCAGTACTTC
TRBV15,TRBD1,.,TRBJ2-3,CATSRDRGTADTQYF,TGTGCCACCAGTCGGGACAGGGGTACGGCGGATACGCAGTATTTT
TRBV6-4,TRBD2,.,TRBJ2-3,CASSENSGRGTDTQYF,TGTGCCAGCAGTGAAAATAGCGGGAGAGGCACAGATACGCAGTATTTT
TRBV7-8,TRBD1,.,TRBJ1-2,CASSFTGTGTNYGYTF,TGTGCCAGCAGTTTTACCGGGACAGGGACTAACTATGGCTACACCTTC
TRBV19,TRBD1,.,TRBJ1-5,CASSIKVAGGNQPQHF,TGTGCCAGTAGTATTAAGGTGGCAGGGGGGAATCAGCCCCAGCATTTT
TRBV5-1,TRBD1,.,TRBJ2-7,CASSLDGTGGLEQYF,TGCGCCAGCAGCTTGGATGGGACAGGGGGCCTCGAGCAGTACTTC
TRBV6-5,.,.,TRBJ2-3,CASSQQSSSDTQYF,TGTGCCAGCAGTCAGCAATCTAGTTCAGATACGCAGTATTTT
TRBV4-1,.,.,TRBJ2-1,CASRRVGLEVNEQFF,TGCGCCAGCAGGAGGGTCGGGTTGGAGGTCAATGAGCAGTTCTTC
TRBV13,.,.,TRBJ2-5,CASSRAYQETQYF,TGTGCCAGCAGCCGTGCCTACCAAGAGACCCAGTACTTC
TRBV4-1,TRBD1,.,TRBJ2-3,CASSQLRDRAISLGTDTQYF,TGCGCCAGCAGCCAACTCCGGGACAGGGCGATTTCCCTAGGCACAGATACGCAGTATTTT
TRBV11-3,TRBD1,.,TRBJ2-7,CASSLRGQASTYEQYF,TGTGCCAGCAGCTTACGAGGACAGGCATCAACCTACGAGCAGTACTTC
TRBV7-2,.,.,TRBJ1-2,CASSFYKGGYTF,TGTGCCAGCAGCTTTTATAAGGGAGGCTACACCTTC
TRBV11-2,TRBD1,.,TRBJ1-2,CASSLDGTALYGYTF,TGTGCCAGCAGCTTAGATGGGACAGCTTTATATGGCTACACCTTC
TRBV19,.,.,TRBJ1-5,CASSIRDGYSNQPQHF,TGTGCCAGTAGTATCCGGGACGGCTATAGCAATCAGCCCCAGCATTTT
TRBV27,.,few,TRBJ2-7,CASSLSHGSYEQYF,TGTGCCAGCAGTTTATCACACGGCTCCTACGAGCAGTACTTC
TRBV28,TRBD1,.,TRBJ2-7,CASSLMGQGYIEQYF,TGTGCCAGCAGTTTAATGGGACAGGGGTATATCGAGCAGTACTTC
TRBV7-9,TRBD1,.,TRBJ2-1,CASSSRDRNRYNEQFF,TGTGCCAGCAGCTCCCGGGACAGGAATCGATACAATGAGCAGTTCTTC
TRBV9,.,.,TRBJ1-4,CASSAGDSNEKLFF,TGTGCCAGCAGCGCGGGCGACTCTAATGAAAAACTGTTTTTT
TRBV19,.,.,TRBJ1-2,CASSMRGYYGYTF,TGTGCCAGTAGTATGCGGGGTTACTATGGCTACACCTTC
TRBV27,.,.,TRBJ2-7,CASSPQPTSSIEQYF,TGTGCCAGCAGTCCGCAACCGACTAGTTCGATCGAGCAGTACTTC
TRBV28,.,.,TRBJ1-2,CASSLKPAWGYTF,TGTGCCAGCAGTTTAAAGCCAGCGTGGGGCTACACCTTC
TRBV7-3,.,.,TRBJ2-2,CASSKNTGELFF,TGTGCCAGCAGCAAGAACACCGGGGAGCTGTTTTTT
TRBV19,.,.,TRBJ1-1,CASSIRANEAFF,TGTGCCAGTAGTATAAGGGCGAATGAAGCTTTCTTT
TRBV11-3,TRBD2,.,TRBJ2-3,CASSQTSADTQYF,TGTGCCAGCAGCCAGACTAGCGCTGATACGCAGTATTTT
TRBV2,TRBD1,few,TRBJ2-2,CASSEGTGFHTNTGELFF,TGTGCCAGCAGTGAAGGGACAGGATTTCACACGAACACCGGGGAGCTGTTTTTT
TRBV7-9,TRBD1,.,TRBJ2-7,CASSLVTGGMNEQYF,TGTGCCAGCAGCTTAGTGACAGGGGGAATGAACGAGCAGTACTTC
TRBV5-1,TRBD2,.,TRBJ2-7,CASSLGSSGASYEQYF,TGCGCCAGCAGCTTAGGGTCTAGCGGGGCATCCTACGAGCAGTACTTC
TRBV19,TRBD2,.,TRBJ2-1,CASSIIGTRVINEQFF,TGTGCCAGTAGTATAATAGGGACTAGGGTGATCAATGAGCAGTTCTTC
TRBV28,.,.,TRBJ1-1,CASRRVTEAFF,TGTGCCAGCCGCCGGGTCACTGAAGCTTTCTTT
TRBV6-6,.,once,TRBJ2-7,CASSGPGSPYEQYF,TGTGCCAGCAGCGGGCCGGGGAGCCCCTACGAGCAGTACTTC
TRBV5-1,.,.,TRBJ2-7,CASSTSHSYEQYF,TGCGCCAGCAGCACAAGCCATTCCTACGAGCAGTACTTC
TRBV28,.,.,TRBJ1-6,CASSPGLSGSPLHF,TGTGCCAGCAGTCCAGGGCTCTCAGGATCACCCCTCCACTTT
TRBV4-3,.,.,TRBJ1-2,CASSQDMGGGYGYTF,TGCGCCAGCAGCCAAGATATGGGGGGCGGCTATGGCTACACCTTC
TRBV28,TRBD1,.,TRBJ1-1,CASAGGMVGEAFF,TGTGCCAGCGCAGGGGGCATGGTCGGTGAAGCTTTCTTT
TRBV7-9,TRBD1,.,TRBJ2-7,CASTDRGFNEQYF,TGTGCCAGCACCGACAGGGGGTTCAACGAGCAGTACTTC
TRBV7-2,.,once,TRBJ2-7,CASSLGLPTYEQYF,TGTGCCAGCAGCTTAGGGCTACCAACCTACGAGCAGTACTTC
TRBV5-1,TRBD1,.,TRBJ2-2,CASSPRTGQAGELFF,TGCGCCAGCAGCCCCAGGACAGGGCAGGCCGGGGAGCTGTTTTTT
TRBV7-8,.,.,TRBJ1-6,CASSPLTGDPLHF,TGTGCCAGCAGCCCCCTTACAGGAGATCCCCTCCACTTT
TRBV15,.,.,TRBJ2-6,CATSRGAGANVLTF,TGTGCCACCAGCAGAGGGGCTGGGGCCAACGTCCTGACTTTC
TRBV5-4,.,few,TRBJ2-7,CASSLDDEQYF,TGTGCCAGCAGCTTGGATGACGAGCAGTACTTC
TRBV6-6,.,.,TRBJ2-7,CASRSSGVVHEQYF,TGTGCCAGCAGGAGTTCAGGGGTAGTCCACGAGCAGTACTTC
TRBV6-6,.,.,TRBJ2-7,CASSYRGYEQYF,TGTGCCAGCAGTTACCGAGGATACGAGCAGTACTTC
TRBV6-4,TRBD2,.,TRBJ2-1,CASRRLAGGMDEQFF,TGTGCCAGCAGAAGACTAGCGGGAGGGATGGATGAGCAGTTCTTC
TRBV18,.,.,TRBJ1-5,CASSPPSLGRQQPQHF,TGTGCCAGCTCACCCCCTTCTTTAGGTCGGCAGCAGCCCCAGCATTTT
TRBV28,.,once,TRBJ1-5,CASSDSAGNQPQHF,TGTGCCAGCAGTGATTCGGCGGGAAATCAGCCCCAGCATTTT